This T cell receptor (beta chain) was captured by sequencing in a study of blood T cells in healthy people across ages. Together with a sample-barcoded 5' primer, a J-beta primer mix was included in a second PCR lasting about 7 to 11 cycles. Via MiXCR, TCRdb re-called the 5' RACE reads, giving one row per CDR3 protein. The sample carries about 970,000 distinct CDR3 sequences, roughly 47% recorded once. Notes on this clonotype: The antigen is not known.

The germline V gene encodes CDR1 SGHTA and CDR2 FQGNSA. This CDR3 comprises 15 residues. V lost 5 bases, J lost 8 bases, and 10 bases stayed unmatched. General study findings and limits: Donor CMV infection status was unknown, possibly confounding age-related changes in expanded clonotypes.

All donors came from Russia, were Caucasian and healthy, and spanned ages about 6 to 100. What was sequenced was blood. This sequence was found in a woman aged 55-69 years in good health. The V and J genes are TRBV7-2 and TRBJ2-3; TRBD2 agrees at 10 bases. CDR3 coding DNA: TGTGCCAGCAGCCCGGCTAGCGGGAGCGGTTCTACGCAGTATTTT. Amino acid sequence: CASSPASGSGSTQYF.